Each of the 26 T cell receptor beta chains below was sequenced from the same sample in a study of T-cell reconstitution after alpha-beta-depleted transplantation in children. Construction of the TCRbeta library involved unique molecular identifiers. TCRdb reprocessed the PCR reads with MiXCR, giving one entry per CDR3 protein. The repertoire has about 610,000 distinct CDR3 sequences, roughly a tenth of them found once; the top ten carry roughly 4%. This specimen was PBMCs from the stem cell graft donor, taken from the stem cell graft. These receptors were obtained from a human donor who donated a stem cell graft to a child with acute myeloid leukemia.

This clonotype was picked up a small number of times. The chain carries TRBV20-1 and TRBJ1-3; D gene ambiguous. CDR3 length: 14 residues. The germline CDR1 and CDR2 sequences are DFQATT and SNEGSKA (reference sequence). V shed 6 bases and J shed 1 base, with 13 bases lying between them. The CDR3 nucleotides read TGCAGTGCCAGCCAGAAGGTTTCTGGAAACACCATATATTTT. Its translation: CSASQKVSGNTIYF.

This clonotype has just a few counts. The chain couples TRBV9 to TRBJ2-4; 8 nucleotides agree with TRBD1. This CDR3 is 16 amino acids long. The germline CDR1 and CDR2 sequences are SGDLS and YYNGEE. Unmatched junction bases numbered 6, after V lost 0 bases and J lost 4 bases. CDR3 bases: TGTGCCAGCAGCGTAGCTACGGGACAGGAGAAAAACATTCAGTACTTC. Translating gives CASSVATGQEKNIQYF.

The chain links TRBV5-1 to TRBJ2-1; 7 bases fit TRBD2. CDR1 is SGHRS, CDR2 YFSETQ, per germline. The trim removed 7 bases at V and 8 bases at J, leaving 9 bases unmatched. The CDR3 covers 13 residues. CDR3 coding DNA: TGCGCCAGCGGGAGCGGGGCTTCGGATGAGCAGTTCTTC. This codes for CASGSGASDEQFF.

The chain is built from TRBV29-1 and TRBJ2-5, with 13 bases fitting TRBD2. The CDR3 totals 12 residues. Germline lookup yields CDR1 SQVTM and CDR2 ANQGSEA. The trim removed 8 bases at V and 5 bases at J, leaving 2 bases unmatched. Here the CDR3 reads CSILAGGETQYF. The CDR3 DNA sequence: TGCAGCATACTAGCGGGAGGGGAGACCCAGTACTTC.

A note on this clonotype: Since the CDR3 does not end with the conserved phenylalanine or tryptophan, this likely comes from a read error. The CDR3 nucleotides are TGTGCCAGCAGTTTATTGGGTCAGCCCCAGCATTAT. Its protein is CASSLLGQPQHY. The chain employs TRBV28 and TRBJ1-5; D not resolved. The V gene's germline CDR1 is MDHEN and CDR2 SYDVKM. The CDR3 runs to 12 residues. Deletions cut 1 base from V and 6 bases from J, with 4 bases between.

There are a few counts of this clonotype. This chain connects TRBV6-2 or TRBV6-3 to TRBJ2-2, with a possible D match to TRBD1 (6 bases). This CDR3 is built from 16 residues. From germline, CDR1 is MNHEY and CDR2 SVGEGT. The ends were cut back, 8 bases at V and 6 bases at J, with 22 bases in the middle. For the CDR3, the DNA is TGTGCCAGCTCTGACGTGAAATGGGACATGGCCGGGGAGCTGTTTTTT. This sequence encodes CASSDVKWDMAGELFF.

This clonotype was seen a few times. V gene TRBV19 combines with J gene TRBJ2-7; 10 bases are shared with TRBD1. The CDR3 consists of 13 residues. V lost 8 bases to trimming and J lost 5 bases; unmatched junction nucleotides: 6. CDR1 and CDR2 (germline): LNHDA, SQIVND (reference sequence). DNA of the CDR3: TGTGCCAGTCGCCCGACAGGGGGCAACGAGCAGTACTTC. It encodes CASRPTGGNEQYF.

The chain has TRBV12-3 or TRBV12-4 and TRBJ2-7, with TRBD2 matching 11 bases. This CDR3 spans 16 amino acids. V was pared by 2 bases and J by 4 bases, with 7 bases of the junction left unmatched. The CDR3 DNA reads as TGTGCCAGCAGTTTAAGGGTAGCGGGAGGGCATTACGAGCAGTACTTC. Its protein is CASSLRVAGGHYEQYF.

Many counts were recorded for this clonotype. The chain has TRBV5-6 and TRBJ2-1, with 10 bases fitting TRBD1. Germline trimming cut 1 base from V and 4 bases from J; bases unmatched to any gene: 8. The germline V gene encodes CDR1 SGHDT and CDR2 YYEEEE. This CDR3 is built from 17 residues. CDR3 DNA sequence: TGTGCCAGCAGCTTGCAGGTTCGGGACAGGGGATACAATGAGCAGTTCTTC. Translation gives CASSLQVRDRGYNEQFF.

This clonotype showed up many times. V is TRBV9 and J is TRBJ1-5; tentatively, D is TRBD1 (6 bases). The ends were cut back, 3 bases at V and 6 bases at J, with 16 bases in the middle. This CDR3 is 15 amino acids long. CDR1 is SGDLS and CDR2 is YYNGEE in the germline V gene. The DNA for the CDR3 is TGTGCCAGCAGCGGACTACAGGGACGGGGTCAGCCCCAGCATTTT. This translates into CASSGLQGRGQPQHF.

This clonotype was seen at least ten times. The V and J genes are TRBV5-5 and TRBJ2-7; D possibly uses TRBD1 or TRBD2 (5 bases each). Germline CDR1 is SGHKS and CDR2 is YYEKEE (reference sequence). The CDR3 contains 12 residues. V lost 5 bases and J lost 3, with 9 bases in between. CDR3 bases: TGTGCCAGCAGTGTGGGGGTCTACGAGCAGTACTTC. As protein: CASSVGVYEQYF.

The chain combines TRBV6-2 or TRBV6-3 with TRBJ2-1; 7 bases are a match to TRBD2. This CDR3 is built from 15 residues. V was clipped by 6 bases and J by 6 bases; unmatched bases: 11. Germline lookup yields CDR1 MNHEY and CDR2 SVGEGT. The CDR3 loop is CASSPTSIASNEQFF. For the CDR3, the DNA is TGTGCCAGCAGCCCGACTAGCATCGCTTCCAATGAGCAGTTCTTC.

This clonotype occurred many times. The chain recombines TRBV20-1 with TRBJ1-1; 7 bases agree with TRBD1. The CDR3 has 16 residues. J gave up 0 bases and V 6 bases, and 13 bases lay outside the gene matches. Germline V gives CDR1 DFQATT, CDR2 SNEGSKA (reference sequence). The chain's CDR3 is CSAKDRATFMNTEAFF. The CDR3 nucleotides are TGCAGTGCCAAAGACAGGGCCACATTCATGAACACTGAAGCTTTCTTT.

The V call is TRBV29-1, the J call TRBJ2-5; D ambiguous. The CDR3 has 12 amino acids. Germline V lookup: CDR1 SQVTM, CDR2 ANQGSEA. Trimming took 6 bases from V and 1 from J, leaving 9 bases between them. In nucleotides, the CDR3 is TGCAGCGTCGACCGTATCCAAGAGACCCAGTACTTC. It translates to CSVDRIQETQYF.

The sample holds many counts of this clonotype. V and J are TRBV20-1 and TRBJ2-1, with TRBD2 identical over 8 bases. The CDR3 consists of 16 residues. Looked up from germline, CDR1 is DFQATT and CDR2 is SNEGSKA (reference sequence). V shed 1 base and J 3 bases; nucleotides not matched to a gene: 8. In DNA, the CDR3 is TGCAGTGCTAGAGTGAATAGCGGGACGTTCTACAATGAGCAGTTCTTC. Translation: CSARVNSGTFYNEQFF.

This clonotype was seen more than once but under ten times. The rearrangement uses TRBV6-2 or TRBV6-3 and TRBJ2-7; the D gene could be TRBD1 or TRBD2 (5 bases each). V was pared by 4 bases and J by 4 bases, with 23 bases between. Germline V gives CDR1 MNHEY, CDR2 SVGEGT. CDR3 length equals 17 residues. CDR3 region: CASSFGASGNRFYEQYF. CDR3 nucleotides: TGTGCCAGCAGTTTTGGGGCGTCGGGGAATCGTTTTTACGAGCAGTACTTC.

This chain links TRBV5-5 with TRBJ1-1, with D perhaps TRBD1 (6 bases). V was cut by 1 base and J by 0 bases, with 13 bases left in between. Per germline, CDR1 SGHKS and CDR2 YYEKEE (reference sequence). The CDR3 has 16 residues. CDR3 loop: CASSLKGGRVNTEAFF. CDR3 nucleotides: TGTGCCAGCAGCTTGAAGGGGGGACGAGTGAACACTGAAGCTTTCTTT.

The chain couples TRBV7-9 to TRBJ2-5; 9 bases are shared with TRBD2. The CDR3 loop spans 14 amino acids. The germline V gene has CDR1 SEHNR and CDR2 FQNEAQ (reference sequence). The V and J ends lost 5 bases and 1 base, in that order; junction bases with no gene match: 2. In DNA, the CDR3 is TGTGCCAGCAGCCAGCGGGAGGTCCAAGAGACCCAGTACTTC. Its protein product is CASSQREVQETQYF. The full variable domain, in which reference TRBV7-9 and TRBJ2-5 provide the parts outside the CDR3, is DTGVSQNPRHKITKRGQNVTFRCDPISEHNRLYWYRQTLGQGPEFLTYFQNEAQLEKSRLLSDRFSAERPKGSFSTLEIQRTEQGDSAMYLCASSQREVQETQYFGPGTRLLVL.

The DNA of the CDR3 is TGTGCCAGCTCACCGCGGCCAAGGGTGGCCGATGAAAAACTGTTTTTT. It translates to CASSPRPRVADEKLFF. V gene TRBV18 combines with J gene TRBJ1-4; no reliable D call. CDR1 is KGHSH and CDR2 is LQKENI in the germline V gene. The CDR3 has 16 residues. Trimming took 3 bases from V and 6 from J, leaving 17 bases between them. Supplemented by reference TRBV18 and TRBJ1-4, the full variable domain reads NAGVMQNPRHLVRRRGQEARLRCSPMKGHSHVYWYRQLPEEGLKFMVYLQKENIIDESGMPKERFSAEFPKEGPSILRIQQVVRGDSAAYFCASSPRPRVADEKLFFGSGTQLSVL.

This clonotype was seen only a few times. The chain joins TRBV15 to TRBJ2-7; D is possibly TRBD1 (5 bases). V was clipped by 3 bases and J by 1 base, with 7 bases between them. The germline V gene has CDR1 LNHNV and CDR2 YYDKDF (reference sequence). This CDR3 is 13 amino acids long. CDR3 residues: CATSRDKSYEQYF. Here the CDR3 DNA reads TGTGCCACCAGCAGGGACAAATCCTACGAGCAGTACTTC.

In its sample, this clonotype was seen a few times. V is TRBV7-2 and J is TRBJ2-5, with D possibly matching TRBD2 (6 bases). The CDR3 is 15 amino acids. Germline V gene data show CDR1 as SGHTA and CDR2 as FQGNSA. V was trimmed by 5 bases and J by 7 bases, leaving 20 bases between them. The CDR3 region is CASSPTSRDAVTQYF. Written as DNA, the CDR3 is TGTGCCAGCAGCCCGACTAGTCGGGATGCGGTGACCCAGTACTTC.

The chain combines TRBV7-9 with TRBJ2-3; no definite D call. The V and J ends lost 2 bases and 3 bases respectively, with 9 bases between them. CDR3 length equals 14 residues. Germline CDR1 is SEHNR and CDR2 is FQNEAQ (reference sequence). This CDR3 is CASSLSSETDTQYF. In nucleotides, the CDR3 is TGTGCCAGCAGCTTAAGTTCAGAAACAGATACGCAGTATTTT.

This rearrangement joins TRBV18 to TRBJ1-3; D call uncertain. The germline CDR1 and CDR2 sequences are KGHSH and LQKENI. There are 16 residues in the CDR3. Trimming pared 1 base from V and 1 base from J, leaving 11 bases between. Here the CDR3 DNA reads TGTGCCAGCTCACCACAACCCGGGAGATCTGGAAACACCATATATTTT. Amino acid sequence: CASSPQPGRSGNTIYF.

This clonotype has only a few counts. The rearrangement joins TRBV11-2 to TRBJ2-1; 11 bases line up with TRBD2. This CDR3 spans 18 amino acids. Trimming took 0 bases from V and 4 from J; bases not matched to a gene: 8. Germline CDR1 and CDR2: SGHAT and FQNNGV. CDR3 DNA sequence: TGTGCCAGCAGCTTAGAACGGGTGGGACTAGCGGTTTACAATGAGCAGTTCTTC. This translates into CASSLERVGLAVYNEQFF.

This clonotype turned up a few times. The chain employs TRBV2 and TRBJ2-1; 10 nucleotides align to TRBD2. The CDR3 is made up of 14 amino acids. CDR1 is SNHLY, CDR2 FYNNEI, per germline. Trimming at V came to 11 bases and at J to 6 bases, leaving 10 bases not matched to a gene. CDR3 protein: CACRGVAGGNEQFF. The CDR3 DNA is TGTGCCTGTAGAGGGGTAGCGGGAGGCAATGAGCAGTTCTTC.

In this sample, this clonotype turned up a few times. The rearrangement uses TRBV7-3 and TRBJ2-1, with 7 bases aligning to TRBD2. V lost 4 bases to trimming and J lost 1 base; unmatched junction nucleotides: 7. The CDR3 spans 16 residues. Per the germline V gene, CDR1 is SGHTA and CDR2 is FQGTGA. The CDR3 is CASSSGGSGSYNEQFF. Here the CDR3 DNA reads TGTGCCAGCAGCTCGGGCGGGAGTGGGTCCTACAATGAGCAGTTCTTC.